The clone carrying this T cell receptor beta chain was found many times. The CDR3 covers 16 residues. J lost 0 bases, V lost 8 bases, and 5 bases had no gene match. Looked up from germline, CDR1 is SGHTA and CDR2 is FQGNSA. TCRdb re-analysed the RT-PCR reads in MiXCR, keeping a single row per CDR3 protein. The table has almost 700,000 distinct CDR3 sequences, approximately 15% seen once; the top ten hold roughly 3.9%. The clonotype was recovered from a female donor in good health, serving as a healthy control. The rearrangement joins TRBV7-2 to TRBJ2-3, with 13 bases that match TRBD2. The specimen was memory CD4+ T cells from blood. The DNA of the CDR3 is TGTGCCAGCGGCCGACTAGCGGGAGGCAGCACAGATACGCAGTATTTT. This translates into CASGRLAGGSTDTQYF.